A single sample gave rise to the 25 T cell receptor beta chains below, sequenced in a study of tumor-infiltrating lymphocytes in primary liver carcinoma. Unsorted whole blood served as the source of blood RNA, and germline DNA was extracted as well. Starting material of 450 to 500 ng total RNA yielded TCR beta cDNA via a constant-region primer. Employing slightly modified ARM-PCR, three nested multiplex PCR rounds were run, and these gave rise to the TCR beta libraries. Amplification in the first two PCR rounds was performed using TRBV1-TRBV30 forward primers and a C-beta reverse primer for approximately 10 cycles each. Each CDR3 protein is one row after TCRdb ran MiXCR on the multiplex PCR reads. The profile shows more than 150,000 distinct CDR3 sequences, about 60% of them singletons. Sequencing used peripheral blood. These receptors all stem from a man in his forties with primary liver carcinoma and hepatitis B virus infection.

About this clonotype: Germline is not matched at one junction end, which may reflect a read error. The chain is built from TRBV11-1 and TRBJ1-5; weak D call: TRBD1 (6 bases). Germline V gene sequence: CDR1 SGHAT, CDR2 FQDESV (reference sequence). This CDR3 has 14 amino acids. The CDR3 loop is CASSRTDTNRPQHF. CDR3 nucleotide sequence: TGTGCCAGCAGCAGGACAGATACGAATCGGCCCCAGCATTTT.

V usage is TRBV4-1 and J usage is TRBJ1-6; tentatively, D is TRBD1 (5 bases). The V end was cut by 11 bases, the J end by 6 bases, with 14 bases between. This CDR3 has 13 amino acids. Germline V gives CDR1 MGHRA, CDR2 YSYEKL. In nucleotides, the CDR3 is TGCGCCTCACGAGGACAACCTAATTCACCCCTCCACTTT. It encodes CASRGQPNSPLHF.

As concerns this clonotype: One end of the junction varies from germline; a read error may be responsible. The chain uses TRBV6-1 and TRBJ1-2; D call uncertain. This CDR3 has 17 residues. From germline, CDR1 is MNHNS and CDR2 SASEGT. CDR3 in amino acids: CAISRDPGSVDLYGYTF. As DNA, the CDR3 is TGTGCCATCAGTCGCGACCCGGGTTCAGTGGACCTCTATGGCTACACCTTC.

In its sample, this clonotype was seen a few times. This rearrangement joins TRBV4-2 to TRBJ2-3, with TRBD2 identical over 9 bases. The germline CDR1 and CDR2 sequences are LGHNA and YNFKEQ. Germline trimming cut 0 bases from V and 7 bases from J; bases unmatched to any gene: 5. This CDR3 is built from 15 residues. CDR3 residues: CASSQDLAGINTQYF. The CDR3 region has the DNA TGTGCCAGCAGCCAAGACCTAGCGGGAATCAATACGCAGTATTTT.

The rearrangement joins TRBV7-9 to TRBJ2-7; TRBD1 might be the D (6 bases). Germline loops: CDR1 SEHNR, CDR2 FQNEAQ (reference sequence). V dropped 5 bases and J dropped 7 bases, with 15 bases sitting between them. The CDR3 loop spans 13 amino acids. The CDR3 loop reads CASSRITGSEQYF. The CDR3 DNA sequence: TGTGCCAGCAGCCGAATCACAGGGTCGGAGCAGTACTTC. Full variable domain (rest looked up from reference TRBV7-9 and TRBJ2-7): DTGVSQNPRHKITKRGQNVTFRCDPISEHNRLYWYRQTLGQGPEFLTYFQNEAQLEKSRLLSDRFSAERPKGSFSTLEIQRTEQGDSAMYLCASSRITGSEQYFGPGTRLTVT.

This clonotype appeared a few times. At one of its ends the junction is not consistent with the germline gene, which may arise from a read error. The genes are TRBV11-2 and TRBJ2-3, with D unclear. In germline, CDR1 is SGHAT, CDR2 FQNNGV. The CDR3 totals 15 residues. The CDR3 is CASSQGTPGTDRQYF. The DNA of the CDR3 is TGTGCCAGCAGCCAAGGAACTCCAGGCACTGATAGGCAGTATTTT.

The chain carries TRBV5-1 and TRBJ2-1; D is ambiguous. The CDR3 contains 14 residues. Germline CDR1 and CDR2: SGHRS and YFSETQ. The CDR3 sequence is CANSLSRIPDGQFF. CDR3 sequence (DNA): TGCGCTAACAGCTTGTCGAGGATCCCCGATGGGCAGTTCTTC. Looking up the rest from reference TRBV5-1 and TRBJ2-1 gives the full variable domain: KAGVTQTPRYLIKTRGQQVTLSCSPISGHRSVSWYQQTPGQGLQFLFEYFSETQRNKGNFPGRFSGRQFSNSRSEMNVSTLELGDSALYLCANSLSRIPDGQFFGPGTRLTVL.

The chain has TRBV5-1 and TRBJ2-5; D is unclear. Trimming cost V 4 bases and J 5 bases, with 12 bases left between them. Germline lookup yields CDR1 SGHRS and CDR2 YFSETQ. The CDR3 spans 13 residues. The CDR3 sequence: CASSEGRVETQYF. CDR3 DNA sequence: TGCGCCAGCAGCGAAGGAAGAGTGGAGACCCAGTACTTC. Full variable domain (rest looked up from reference TRBV5-1 and TRBJ2-5): KAGVTQTPRYLIKTRGQQVTLSCSPISGHRSVSWYQQTPGQGLQFLFEYFSETQRNKGNFPGRFSGRQFSNSRSEMNVSTLELGDSALYLCASSEGRVETQYFGPGTRLLVL.

The chain uses TRBV2 and TRBJ2-2, with a possible D match to TRBD1 (5 bases). Germline CDR1 and CDR2: SNHLY and FYNNEI. V was pared by 0 bases and J by 4 bases, with 15 bases between. The CDR3 is 17 amino acids. The CDR3 coding sequence is TGTGCCAGCAGTGAAGCAGGGGTCTGTTCTGGCACCGGGGAGCTGTTTTTT. This translates into CASSEAGVCSGTGELFF.

As concerns this clonotype: Being one base from a much bigger clone, this may be a read error. The chain links TRBV11-2 to TRBJ2-3, with 10 positions matching TRBD2. Losses at the gene ends were 5 bases for V and 6 bases for J; bases not matched to a gene: 11. The CDR3 length is 16 residues. Germline assignment: CDR1 SGHAT and CDR2 FQNNGV. DNA of the CDR3: TGTGCCAGCAGCACCCGGGCTAGCGGGGGATCGGATACGCAGTATTTT. Its protein product is CASSTRASGGSDTQYF.

The chain uses TRBV29-1 and TRBJ2-2; weak D call: TRBD2 (6 bases). The V end was cut by 7 bases, the J end by 4 bases, with 13 bases between. The CDR3 spans 13 residues. CDR1 and CDR2 (germline): SQVTM, ANQGSEA. The CDR3 bases are TGCAGCGCCCTCGGGAGCGCCACCGGGGAGCTGTTTTTT. It yields the protein CSALGSATGELFF.

About this clonotype itself: A much larger clone sits a single nucleotide away, making a read error possible. This chain joins TRBV12-3 or TRBV12-4 and TRBJ1-4; 11 nucleotides agree with TRBD1. CDR3 size: 14 residues. CDR3 in amino acids: CASGLGQGAEKLFF. The CDR3 DNA is TGTGCCAGCGGTTTAGGACAGGGGGCTGAAAAACTGTTTTTT.

Details on this clonotype: At one of its ends the junction is not consistent with the germline gene, which may arise from a read error. This sequence joins TRBV11-2 and TRBJ2-5; 7 nucleotides line up with TRBD2. The germline V gene has CDR1 SGHAT and CDR2 FQNNGV. This CDR3 has 14 residues. The CDR3 DNA is TGTGACAGCAGGAGCGCCGGGACTATAGAGACCCAGTACTTC. This codes for CDSRSAGTIETQYF.

The CDR3 nucleotides are TGCGCCAGCAGCCATGATGGGCAGGCCTACGAGCAGTACTTC. Its protein product is CASSHDGQAYEQYF. The rearrangement joins TRBV4-1 to TRBJ2-7; D uncertain. Trimming stripped 3 bases from V and 2 bases from J, with 11 bases between. CDR1 is MGHRA and CDR2 is YSYEKL in the germline V gene. The CDR3 spans 14 residues.

This clonotype has a count of ten or more. V usage is TRBV11-2 and J usage is TRBJ2-7, with D hard to call. This CDR3 has 14 amino acids. From germline, CDR1 is SGHAT and CDR2 FQNNGV. V shed 1 base and J shed 5 bases, with 12 bases lying between them. CDR3 in DNA: TGTGCCAGCAGCTTAGGCCCAGGCGGCGACGAGCAGTACTTC. Amino acids: CASSLGPGGDEQYF.

CDR3 coding DNA: TGTGCCAGCAGCGGGACTAGCGGGAGGACGGGGACCCAGTACTTC. Translation gives CASSGTSGRTGTQYF. The V call is TRBV28, the J call TRBJ2-5; 15 bases match TRBD2. Germline assignment: CDR1 MDHEN and CDR2 SYDVKM. The CDR3 contains 15 residues. V lost 6 bases to trimming and J lost 7 bases; unmatched junction nucleotides: 6.

The V gene is TRBV5-5, the J gene TRBJ2-5, with 10 bases that match TRBD2. The trim removed 8 bases at V and 0 bases at J, leaving 13 bases unmatched. CDR1 is SGHKS and CDR2 is YYEKEE in the germline V gene (reference sequence). This CDR3 has 17 amino acids. The CDR3 coding sequence is TGTGCCAGAAGCAGGGGAAGCGGGAGGGTAAACCAAGAGACCCAGTACTTC. As protein: CARSRGSGRVNQETQYF.

As to this clonotype: The junction does not match germline at one end; this may be a read error. The CDR3 here is CVSSSESYNEQFF. DNA of the CDR3: TGTGTCAGCAGCTCAGAGAGCTACAATGAGCAGTTCTTC. The rearrangement joins TRBV12-3 or TRBV12-4 to TRBJ2-1; no reliable D call. The CDR3 is 13 amino acids.

The rearrangement joins TRBV5-4 to TRBJ1-2; 10 positions agree with TRBD1. Germline CDR1 SGHNT, CDR2 YYREEE (reference sequence). The V gene end was trimmed by 0 bases and the J gene end by 3 bases; junction bases not matched to a gene: 2. The CDR3 has 15 residues. This CDR3 is CASSLEGQGYYGYTF. DNA for the CDR3: TGTGCCAGCAGCTTGGAGGGACAGGGGTACTATGGCTACACCTTC.

This chain connects TRBV6-1 to TRBJ2-7, with TRBD1 as a possible D gene (7 bases). The CDR3 has 15 amino acids. The germline V and J ends were trimmed by 4 bases and 3 bases, with 16 bases remaining between them. Per germline, CDR1 MNHNS and CDR2 SASEGT. CDR3 sequence: CASSGSGGLGYEQYF. For the CDR3, the DNA is TGTGCCAGCAGTGGATCAGGGGGACTGGGCTACGAGCAGTACTTC.

The table lists this clonotype with a few counts. CDR3 sequence reads: CASSSILAGGNNEQFF. The CDR3 DNA reads as TGTGCCAGCAGTTCCATACTAGCGGGAGGAAATAATGAGCAGTTCTTC. The J gene is TRBJ2-1, the V gene TRBV6-5, with 12 bases fitting TRBD2. The J segment lost 7 bases and the V segment lost 4 bases, leaving 8 bases of the junction unmatched. CDR3 size: 16 residues. CDR1 and CDR2 (germline): MNHEY, SVGAGI.

For this clonotype: The CDR3 does not close with the conserved phenylalanine or tryptophan, likely indicating a read error. V usage is TRBV29-1 and J usage is TRBJ1-1; D unresolved. The CDR3 length is 11 residues. Per germline, CDR1 SQVTM and CDR2 ANQGSEA. Trimming pared 4 bases from V and 0 bases from J, leaving 3 bases between. DNA of the CDR3: TGCAGCGTTGTAATGAACACTGAAGCTTTCCTT. As protein: CSVVMNTEAFL.

This clonotype has just one count. The chain combines TRBV4-2 with TRBJ2-7; no reliable D call. The CDR3 totals 16 residues. CDR1 is LGHNA, CDR2 YNFKEQ, per germline. The V end lost 0 bases, the J end lost 5 bases, and 17 bases lay between the germline ends. For the CDR3, the DNA is TGTGCCAGCAGCCAAGATCTGGGCTCCAGGACCCACGAGCAGTACTTC. Encoded protein: CASSQDLGSRTHEQYF.

The chain couples TRBV6-6 to TRBJ2-1, with a possible D match to TRBD1 (5 bases). This CDR3 is 15 amino acids long. Per the germline V gene, CDR1 is MNHNY and CDR2 is SVGAGI (reference sequence). Trimming pared 5 bases from V and 5 bases from J, leaving 16 bases between. In nucleotides, the CDR3 is TGTGCCAGCAGTCAAGACTGGGGCGGAGACAATGAGCAGTTCTTC. Protein: CASSQDWGGDNEQFF.

The chain joins TRBV11-2 to TRBJ2-2, with D possibly being TRBD2 (6 bases). The CDR3 covers 15 residues. Germline CDR1 SGHAT, CDR2 FQNNGV. V lost 4 bases and J 9 bases, leaving 18 bases between the germline ends. The CDR3 region is CASSSTGLLQRELFF. DNA for the CDR3: TGTGCCAGCAGCTCTACGGGACTTCTCCAAAGGGAGCTGTTTTTT.